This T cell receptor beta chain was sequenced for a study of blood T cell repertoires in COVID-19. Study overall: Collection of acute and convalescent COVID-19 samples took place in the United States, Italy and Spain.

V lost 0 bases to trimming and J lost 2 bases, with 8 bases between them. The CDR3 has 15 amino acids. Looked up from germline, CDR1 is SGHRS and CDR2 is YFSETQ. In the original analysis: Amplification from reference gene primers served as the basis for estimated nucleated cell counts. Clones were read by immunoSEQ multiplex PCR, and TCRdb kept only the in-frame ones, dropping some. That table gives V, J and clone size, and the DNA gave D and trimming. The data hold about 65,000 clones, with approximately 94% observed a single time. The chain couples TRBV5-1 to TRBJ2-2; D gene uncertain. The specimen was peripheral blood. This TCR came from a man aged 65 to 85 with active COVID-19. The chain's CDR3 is CASSLDTFNTGELFF. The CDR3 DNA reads TGCGCCAGCAGCTTGGACACCTTCAACACCGGGGAGCTGTTTTTT.